This T cell receptor (beta chain) comes out of a study of immune evolution from preneoplasia to lung adenocarcinoma. Trimming cost V 6 bases and J 5 bases, with 17 bases left between them. The CDR3 spans 15 residues. CDR1 is MNHNS and CDR2 is SASEGT in the germline V gene. Resections took place in Japan or China from about 2013 to 2018. Histologic diagnosis was independently verified by two lung pathologists. A single count supports this clone. What it recognizes is unknown. Overall study results and limits: Later-stage lesions appeared to have more T cells, more diversity, less clonality. Top clone frequencies peaked in normal lung, apparently declining through invasive adenocarcinoma.

Some clones are missing from TCRdb's copy, which holds only in-frame ones; the method was immunoSEQ multiplex PCR. The repertoire has some 41,000 clones, approximately 79% of them found once; the top ten carry approximately 4.8%. The chain couples TRBV6-1 to TRBJ1-5, with a possible D match to TRBD1 (6 bases). Sequenced material: FFPE invasive lung adenocarcinoma tissue. This sequence was found in a person between 55 and 70 years old with lung adenocarcinoma. DNA of the CDR3: TGTGCCAGCAGCCGAAGGTGGGACAAGGATCAGCCCCAGCATTTT. Translated: CASSRRWDKDQPQHF.